This T cell receptor (beta chain) was documented in a study of blood T cell repertoires in COVID-19 (dated by TCRdb to 2020 to 2021). Regarding the complete study: The collaborator samples originated in the United States, Italy and Spain and spanned the acute and convalescent phases of COVID-19. The prospective study material was composed of cDNA or gDNA derived from T cells, B-cell-depleted T cells, or PBMCs. Deeply sampled blood TCRbeta repertoires from subjects exposed to, actively infected with, or recovered from COVID-19 were included in the dataset. A freely available public database, intended as a resource for researchers studying the immune response to SARS-CoV-2, is where the repertoires were released. Samples were obtained from the ongoing ImmuneRACE study (first 160 participants) and from 1,254 subjects provided by 6 global collaborators. The sample metadata nearly always contained a de-identified subject ID, COVID-19 status, age in years and sex. Where available, HLA class I and class II types were obtained from metadata supplied by the sample provider rather than from assay-based typing.

The immunoSEQ Assay, a bias-controlled multiplex PCR, was used to amplify TCRbeta CDR3 regions from genomic DNA. The published analysis was carried out like this. The number of nucleated cells in each sample was estimated by amplification of reference gene primers within the assay. To quantify the absolute abundance of each unique TCRbeta CDR3 rearrangement, sequence reads were collapsed and filtered. For each sample, productive Simpson clonality was calculated as the square root of Simpson's diversity index across productive rearrangements. As stored in TCRdb, this immuneACCESS dataset retains in-frame rearrangements with V and J assigned. A fraction of the clones does not appear; measured against another copy, unresolved V genes explain less than half of the discrepancy, and the remainder lacks a known reason. V, J and clone size were drawn from that table, and D and trimming were deduced from the DNA. This sample holds 140,000 or so clones; roughly 85% were observed only once. About 3.2% of the sample comes from the top ten.

CDR1 and CDR2 are drawn from the germline V gene: KGHSH, LQKENI. Trimmed from V: 4 bases; trimmed from J: 0 bases; junction bases lacking a gene match: 9. The CDR3 goes from the cysteine to the phenylalanine over 17 residues. Of the read, only the CDR3 DNA is kept; its 51 bases are in frame from base 1. Whole blood was collected in K2EDTA tubes by collaborating institutions according to the institutions' own protocols. For TCRbeta analysis, collaborators shipped samples in one of three forms: frozen whole blood, isolated PBMCs, or DNA extracted from either of those sample types. Points on this clone: Its binding antigen is unknown. The sample holds no much larger clone one base away, and base qualities are not on file.

The research as a whole found: The quantity of clinical and demographic metadata differed by source and by participant and was supplied without curation.

The chain joins TRBV18 to TRBJ1-3; TRBD1 agrees with 7 junctional bases. The sequence was obtained from a man over 45 with acute or convalescent COVID-19. Sequenced: peripheral blood. Here the CDR3 is given as CASSLGGQQYSGNTIYF. In nucleotide form, the sequence is TGTGCCAGCTCACTCGGGGGACAGCAATACTCTGGAAACACCATATATTTT.